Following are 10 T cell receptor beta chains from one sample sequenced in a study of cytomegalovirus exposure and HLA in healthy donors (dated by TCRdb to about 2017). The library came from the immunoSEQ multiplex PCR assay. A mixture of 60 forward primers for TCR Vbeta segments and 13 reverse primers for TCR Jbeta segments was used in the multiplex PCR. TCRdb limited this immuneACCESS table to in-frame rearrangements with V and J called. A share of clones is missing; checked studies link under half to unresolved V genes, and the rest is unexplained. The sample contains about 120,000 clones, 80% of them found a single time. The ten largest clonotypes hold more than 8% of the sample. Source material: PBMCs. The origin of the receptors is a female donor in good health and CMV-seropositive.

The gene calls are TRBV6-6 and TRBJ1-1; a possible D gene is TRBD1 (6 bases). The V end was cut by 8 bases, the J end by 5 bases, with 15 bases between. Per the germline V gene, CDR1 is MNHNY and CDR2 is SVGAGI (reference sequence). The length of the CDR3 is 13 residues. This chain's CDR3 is CASEIEGQTEAFF. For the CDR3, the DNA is TGTGCCAGCGAAATAGAGGGACAAACTGAAGCTTTCTTT.

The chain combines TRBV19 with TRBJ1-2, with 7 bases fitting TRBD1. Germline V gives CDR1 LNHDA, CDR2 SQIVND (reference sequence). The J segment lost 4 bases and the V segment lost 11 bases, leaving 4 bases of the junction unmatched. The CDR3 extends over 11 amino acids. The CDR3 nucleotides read TGTGCCTCCCGGGACAGCTATGGCTACACCTTC. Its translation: CASRDSYGYTF.

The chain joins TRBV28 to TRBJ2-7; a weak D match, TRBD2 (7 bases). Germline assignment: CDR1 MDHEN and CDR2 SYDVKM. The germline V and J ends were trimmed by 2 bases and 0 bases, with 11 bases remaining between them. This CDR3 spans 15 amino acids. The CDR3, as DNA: TGTGCCAGCAGTTTAGGGGGGGCTGGCTCCTACGAGCAGTACTTC. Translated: CASSLGGAGSYEQYF.

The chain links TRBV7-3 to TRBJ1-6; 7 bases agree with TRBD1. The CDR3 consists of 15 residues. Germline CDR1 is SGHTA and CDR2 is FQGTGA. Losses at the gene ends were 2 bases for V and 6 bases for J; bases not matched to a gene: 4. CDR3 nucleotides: TGTGCCAGCAGCTTAGGGACAGCCCGTAATTCACCCCTCCACTTT. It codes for CASSLGTARNSPLHF. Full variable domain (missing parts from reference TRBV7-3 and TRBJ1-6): GAGVSQTPSNKVTEKGKYVELRCDPISGHTALYWYRQSLGQGPEFLIYFQGTGAADDSGLPNDRFFAVRPEGSVSTLKIQRTERGDSAVYLCASSLGTARNSPLHFGNGTRLTVT.

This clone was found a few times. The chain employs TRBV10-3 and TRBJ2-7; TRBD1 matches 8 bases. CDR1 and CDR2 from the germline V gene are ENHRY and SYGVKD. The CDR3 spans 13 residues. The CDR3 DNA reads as TGTGGGTCCAGGGACAGGAGCTCCTACGAGCAGTACTTC. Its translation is CGSRDRSSYEQYF.

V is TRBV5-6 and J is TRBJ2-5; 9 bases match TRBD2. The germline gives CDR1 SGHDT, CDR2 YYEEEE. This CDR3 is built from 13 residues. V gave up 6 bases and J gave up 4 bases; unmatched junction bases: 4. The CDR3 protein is CASILSGGETQYF. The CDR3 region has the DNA TGTGCCAGCATCCTTAGCGGGGGAGAGACCCAGTACTTC.

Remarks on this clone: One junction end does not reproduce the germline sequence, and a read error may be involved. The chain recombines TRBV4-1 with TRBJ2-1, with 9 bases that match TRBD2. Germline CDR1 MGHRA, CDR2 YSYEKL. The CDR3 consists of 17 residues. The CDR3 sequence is CASGQIGERGVYNEQFF. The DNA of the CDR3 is TGCGCCAGCGGCCAAATAGGAGAGCGGGGGGTCTACAATGAGCAGTTCTTC.

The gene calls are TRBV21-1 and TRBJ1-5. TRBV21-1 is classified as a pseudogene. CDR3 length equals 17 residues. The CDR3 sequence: CASSTRIPALGNQPQHF. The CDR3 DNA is TGTGCCAGCAGCACGCGGATACCCGCTCTCGGCAATCAGCCCCAGCATTTT.

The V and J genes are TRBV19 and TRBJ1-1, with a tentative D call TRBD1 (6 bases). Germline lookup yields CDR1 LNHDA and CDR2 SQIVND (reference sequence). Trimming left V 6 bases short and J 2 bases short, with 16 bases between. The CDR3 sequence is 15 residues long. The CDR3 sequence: CASSLHLDSNTEAFF. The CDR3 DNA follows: TGTGCCAGTAGCCTACACCTGGACAGCAACACTGAAGCTTTCTTT. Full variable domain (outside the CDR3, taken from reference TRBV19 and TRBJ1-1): DGGITQSPKYLFRKEGQNVTLSCEQNLNHDAMYWYRQDPGQGLRLIYYSQIVNDFQKGDIAEGYSVSREKKESFPLTVTSAQKNPTAFYLCASSLHLDSNTEAFFGQGTRLTVV.

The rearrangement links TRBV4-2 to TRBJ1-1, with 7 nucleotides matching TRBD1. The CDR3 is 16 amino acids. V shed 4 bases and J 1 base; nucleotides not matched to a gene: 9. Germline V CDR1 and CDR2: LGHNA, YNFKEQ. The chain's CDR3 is CASSRPGQAGNTEAFF. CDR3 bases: TGTGCCAGCAGCCGCCCCGGACAGGCTGGGAACACTGAAGCTTTCTTT.